This T cell receptor beta chain came from a study of blood T cell repertoires in COVID-19. Study-wide context: Researchers got acute and convalescent COVID-19 samples from the United States, Italy and Spain. From T cells, B-cell-depleted T cells, or PBMCs came the material, which was cDNA or gDNA.

As originally analysed: Amplified reference gene primers provided the basis for estimating nucleated cell counts. Method: immunoSEQ multiplex PCR; TCRdb's copy keeps in-frame clones and lacks some. V and J calls plus clone size are reproduced from that table; the DNA served to infer D and trimming. The data contain more than 200,000 clones, 81% of them seen just once; the ten biggest clones take up 7.5% to 9%. The CDR3 runs to 15 residues. Germline-derived CDR1 and CDR2 are MDHEN and SYDVKM. V was trimmed by 8 bases and J by 5 bases, leaving 18 bases between them. V and J are TRBV28 and TRBJ1-4; D perhaps matches TRBD1 (5 bases). Sequences were obtained from peripheral blood. The receptor comes from a woman older than 75 with acute or convalescent COVID-19. This chain's CDR3 is CASSEPRAGNEKLFF. The CDR3 DNA sequence: TGTGCCAGCTCTGAACCTCGGGCAGGGAATGAAAAACTGTTTTTT.